A selection of T cell receptor beta chains follows, all from one sample in a study of T cell responses to AZD1222 COVID-19 vaccine. Clones were read by immunoSEQ multiplex PCR, and TCRdb kept only the in-frame ones, dropping some. The data show under 150,000 clones, approximately 88% seen once. Sequencing was performed on peripheral blood, taken on day 0 of AZD1222 vaccination. The receptors were gathered from an adult in good health. CDR3s include the opening cysteine and the closing phenylalanine or tryptophan. D genes are given only for firm matches. Size values are once, few and many counts, or a class for expanded clones, and some rows have none.

>.|TRBV19|.|TRBJ1-1
CASSIVGGYTEAFF
TGTGCCAGTAGTATAGTTGGGGGTTATACTGAAGCTTTCTTT
>.|TRBV19|.|TRBJ1-1
CASTGRRGVGIGTEAFF
TGTGCCAGTACGGGGAGACGGGGTGTAGGGATAGGCACTGAAGCTTTCTTT
>TRBD1|TRBV2|.|TRBJ2-2
CARRQGSNTGELFF
TGTGCCAGACGACAGGGGTCGAACACCGGGGAGCTGTTTTTT
>TRBD1|TRBV4-2|.|TRBJ1-3
CASSQGGGGSKSSGNTIYF
TGTGCCAGCAGCCAAGGGGGAGGGGGCAGCAAAAGCTCTGGAAACACCATATATTTT
>.|TRBV7-2|.|TRBJ1-6
CASSLVEGQNSPLHF
TGTGCCAGCAGCTTAGTGGAAGGACAGAATTCACCCCTCCACTTT
>TRBD1|TRBV6-2/TRBV6-3|.|TRBJ1-4
CASSSTGTGPEKLFF
TGTGCCAGCAGCTCTACCGGGACAGGGCCTGAAAAACTGTTTTTT
>TRBD1|TRBV4-1|.|TRBJ1-5
CASSPRGTDQPQHF
TGCGCCAGCAGCCCCAGGGGGACAGATCAGCCCCAGCATTTT
>TRBD1|TRBV7-6|.|TRBJ1-5
CASSPGTGISNQPQHF
TGTGCCAGCAGCCCGGGGACAGGGATTAGCAATCAGCCCCAGCATTTT
>TRBD2|TRBV4-2|.|TRBJ2-3
CASSQGSGGTTDTQYF
TGTGCCAGCAGCCAGGGGAGCGGGGGGACCACAGATACGCAGTATTTT
>TRBD1|TRBV7-2|.|TRBJ1-1
CASSLQGAIAEAFF
TGTGCCAGCAGCTTACAGGGGGCTATCGCTGAAGCTTTCTTT
>TRBD2|TRBV18|.|TRBJ2-5
CASSPAGGETQYF
TGTGCCAGCTCACCAGCCGGGGGGGAGACCCAGTACTTC
>.|TRBV7-3|.|TRBJ1-1
CASSYSGNTEAFF
TGTGCCAGCAGCTACTCGGGCAACACTGAAGCTTTCTTT
>.|TRBV11-2|.|TRBJ2-2
CASSLSPGNTGELFF
TGTGCCAGCAGCTTAAGTCCGGGGAACACCGGGGAGCTGTTTTTT
>.|TRBV5-1|.|TRBJ1-1
CASTLSSSNTEAFF
TGCGCCAGCACCCTATCTTCCTCGAACACTGAAGCTTTCTTT
>.|TRBV7-2|.|TRBJ2-3
CASSSSIVADTQYF
TGTGCCAGCAGCTCGTCTATTGTGGCAGATACGCAGTATTTT
>TRBD1|TRBV18|.|TRBJ1-1
CASSPIPRTGDTEAFF
TGTGCCAGCTCACCGATCCCACGTACAGGGGACACTGAAGCTTTCTTT
>.|TRBV7-2|.|TRBJ2-2
CASSLGLRQELFF
TGTGCCAGCAGCTTAGGCCTAAGACAGGAGCTGTTTTTT
>.|TRBV5-4|once|TRBJ1-3
CASSFPGGGSGNTIYF
TGTGCCAGCAGCTTCCCCGGGGGGGGCTCTGGAAACACCATATATTTT
>TRBD2|TRBV5-6|.|TRBJ2-5
CASASYSGGGSETQYF
TGTGCCAGCGCCTCCTACTCCGGGGGGGGTTCGGAGACCCAGTACTTC
>.|TRBV28|.|TRBJ2-5
CASSPLWGERKTQYF
TGTGCCAGCAGTCCCCTATGGGGGGAGAGGAAGACCCAGTACTTC
>.|TRBV5-1|.|TRBJ1-2
CASSQTGADLAAYGYTF
TGCGCCAGCAGCCAGACAGGCGCAGATCTGGCCGCCTATGGCTACACCTTC
>.|TRBV19|.|TRBJ2-7
CVGRGESYEQYF
TGTGTGGGGAGGGGGGAGTCCTACGAGCAGTACTTC
>.|TRBV5-1|.|TRBJ1-1
CASKNEGRTEAFF
TGCGCCAGCAAAAATGAGGGACGCACTGAAGCTTTCTTT
>.|TRBV5-1|once|TRBJ1-2
CASRLDREPGPYGYTF
TGCGCCAGCAGATTGGACCGGGAACCCGGGCCTTATGGCTACACCTTC
>TRBD1|TRBV5-1|.|TRBJ1-2
CASSSGTGDLTYGYTF
TGCGCCAGCAGCTCCGGGACAGGGGACCTAACCTATGGCTACACCTTC
>TRBD2|TRBV5-4|.|TRBJ2-1
CASSLSGGAGYNEQFF
TGTGCCAGCAGCCTCAGCGGGGGGGCGGGCTACAATGAGCAGTTCTTC
>.|TRBV5-1|.|TRBJ2-7
CASSVGNYEQYF
TGCGCCAGCAGCGTGGGGAACTACGAGCAGTACTTC
>.|TRBV28|.|TRBJ1-4
CASSLRPGKLFF
TGTGCCAGCAGTCTCCGACCGGGAAAACTGTTTTTT
>.|TRBV4-1|.|TRBJ1-2
CASSQERANYGYTF
TGCGCCAGCAGCCAAGAGCGAGCCAACTATGGCTACACCTTC
>.|TRBV11-1|.|TRBJ1-1
CASSFYSREAFF
TGTGCCAGCAGCTTCTACAGTCGCGAAGCTTTCTTT
>TRBD2|TRBV11-2|.|TRBJ2-3
CASSFLSGGSTDTQYF
TGTGCCAGCAGCTTCCTTAGCGGGGGGAGCACAGATACGCAGTATTTT
>.|TRBV7-2|.|TRBJ2-3
CASSFSGGYTDTQYF
TGTGCCAGCAGCTTTAGTGGGGGGTACACAGATACGCAGTATTTT
>.|TRBV27|.|TRBJ2-5
CASRYLGGETQYF
TGTGCCAGCAGATACTTGGGGGGAGAGACCCAGTACTTC